A single sample is the source of the 3 T cell receptor beta chains below, sequenced in a study of a mutant IDH1 vaccine in newly diagnosed glioma. These TCRs are of unknown antigen specificity. Using immunoSEQ multiplex PCR, the repertoire was profiled, and TCRdb retains in-frame clones only, with some absent. Of about 56,000 clones listed, approximately 87% are singletons. Time point denoted: week 23, last vaccination. Every vaccine dose comprised 300 ug of mutant IDH1 20-mer peptide plus topical imiquimod. The sequences come from PBMCs, collected from a glioma patient whose treatment included an IDH1 peptide vaccine. These receptors came from a man aged 40-49 years with glioma.

The V gene is TRBV5-1, the J gene TRBJ2-2, with TRBD1 as a possible D gene (6 bases). V was shortened by 2 bases and J by 3 bases, with 17 bases between the two germline ends. CDR1 is SGHRS and CDR2 is YFSETQ in the germline V gene. This CDR3 comprises 17 residues. The CDR3 sequence: CASSLGRGRGYTGELFF. The DNA of the CDR3 is TGCGCCAGCAGCTTAGGCAGGGGTAGAGGTTACACCGGGGAGCTGTTTTTT.

The chain couples TRBV19 to TRBJ2-1, with 12 bases identical to TRBD2. The CDR3 runs to 15 residues. The V gene's germline CDR1 is LNHDA and CDR2 SQIVND (reference sequence). With 6 bases clipped from V and 8 bases from J, the junction kept 8 bases outside the gene matches. CDR3 bases: TGTGCCAGTAGGGAGTGGACTAGCGGGACGGATGAGCAGTTCTTC. It yields the protein CASREWTSGTDEQFF.

The chain links TRBV12-5 to TRBJ2-5, with D possibly being TRBD1 or TRBD2 (5 bases each). The V gene's germline CDR1 is LGHNT and CDR2 FRNRAP. Trimming left V 3 bases short and J 5 bases short, with 10 bases between. The CDR3 consists of 13 residues. The CDR3 is CASGFRETETQYF. In nucleotides, the CDR3 is TGTGCTAGTGGTTTCAGGGAGACGGAGACCCAGTACTTC.